This T cell receptor beta chain was found in a study of T cells after yellow fever vaccination. Study-wide findings and caveats: Although the secondary response was weaker, it peaked faster, at day 5 versus 15. The study re-detected most primary-vaccination clones after the booster (96% CD4, 80% to 90% CD8).

This clonotype appeared a few times. Its target is not known. A 5'RACE template-switching step, the method used to make TCR cDNA, added a universal primer site and UMIs. TCRdb used MiXCR to reprocess the 5' RACE reads, holding one entry per CDR3 protein. This sample has a few hundred thousand distinct CDR3 sequences, with 6.5% to 8.5% found just once. Germline CDR1 is SGHRS and CDR2 is YFSETQ. Trimming removed 5 bases at V and 3 bases at J, with 17 bases between. The CDR3 sequence is 15 residues long. J is TRBJ1-1 and V is TRBV5-1; maybe TRBD1 (5 bases). The sample here was CD4+ T cells sorted from PBMCs, taken 15 days after the yellow fever booster vaccination. The TCR originated in a man aged 25-45 years who received the YFV17D yellow fever vaccine. CDR3 nucleotides: TGCGCCAGCAGTTACGGGTCAGGGCTGGACACTGAAGCTTTCTTT. Protein: CASSYGSGLDTEAFF.